This T cell receptor (beta chain) came from a study of blood T cell repertoires in COVID-19. This clone has at least ten counts. Trimming took 3 bases from V and 4 from J; bases not matched to a gene: 4. CDR1 SGHAT and CDR2 FQDESV come from the germline V gene (reference sequence). The length of the CDR3 is 15 residues. Repertoires were generated with immunoSEQ multiplex PCR, while TCRdb's copy carries only in-frame clones and drops some. The sample contains roughly 100,000 clones, about 86% of which appear only once. The J gene is TRBJ2-7, the V gene TRBV11-1; 12 bases are a match to TRBD2. The sequenced material came from peripheral blood. The sequence derives from a man older than 75 with acute or convalescent COVID-19. The CDR3 is CASSLGTSGLYEQYF. CDR3 in DNA: TGTGCCAGCAGCTTGGGGACTAGCGGGCTGTACGAGCAGTACTTC.